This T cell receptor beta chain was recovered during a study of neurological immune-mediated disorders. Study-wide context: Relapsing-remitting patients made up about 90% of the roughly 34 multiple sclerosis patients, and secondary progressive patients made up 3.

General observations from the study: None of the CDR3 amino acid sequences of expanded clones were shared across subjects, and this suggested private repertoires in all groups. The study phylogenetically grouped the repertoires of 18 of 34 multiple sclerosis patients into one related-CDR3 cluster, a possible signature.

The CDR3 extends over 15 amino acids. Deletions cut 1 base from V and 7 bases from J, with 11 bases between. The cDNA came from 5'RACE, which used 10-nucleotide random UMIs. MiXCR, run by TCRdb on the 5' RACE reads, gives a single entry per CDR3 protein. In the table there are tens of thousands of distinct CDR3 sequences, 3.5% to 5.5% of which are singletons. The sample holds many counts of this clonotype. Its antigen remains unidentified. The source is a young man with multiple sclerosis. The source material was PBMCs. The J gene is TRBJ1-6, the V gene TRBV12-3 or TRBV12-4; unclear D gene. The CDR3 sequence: CASSLEPGGNSPLHF. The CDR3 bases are TGTGCCAGCAGTTTAGAGCCCGGAGGAAATTCACCCCTCCACTTT.